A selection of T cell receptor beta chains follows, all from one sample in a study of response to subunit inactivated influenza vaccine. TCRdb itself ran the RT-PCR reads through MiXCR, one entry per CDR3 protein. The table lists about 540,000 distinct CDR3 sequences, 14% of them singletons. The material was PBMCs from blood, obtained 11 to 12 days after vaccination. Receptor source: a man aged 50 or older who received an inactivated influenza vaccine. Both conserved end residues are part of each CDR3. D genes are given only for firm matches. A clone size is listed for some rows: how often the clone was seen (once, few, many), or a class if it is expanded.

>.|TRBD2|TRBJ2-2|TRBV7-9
CASSILAGLGTGELFF
TGTGCCAGCAGCATTCTAGCGGGACTTGGAACCGGGGAGCTGTTTTTT
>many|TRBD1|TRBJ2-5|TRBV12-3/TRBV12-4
CASSFRAGGETQYF
TGTGCCAGCAGTTTCCGGGCAGGGGGAGAGACCCAGTACTTC
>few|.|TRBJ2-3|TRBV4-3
CASSQEKDYENTQYF
TGCGCCAGCAGCCAAGAGAAGGACTATGAAAATACGCAGTATTTT
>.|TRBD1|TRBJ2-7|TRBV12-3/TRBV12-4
CASSQTGPYEQYF
TGTGCCAGCAGTCAGACAGGGCCCTACGAGCAGTACTTC
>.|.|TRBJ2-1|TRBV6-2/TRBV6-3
CASTKREINEQFF
TGTGCCAGCACTAAAAGGGAGATCAATGAGCAGTTCTTC
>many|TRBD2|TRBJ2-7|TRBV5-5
CASSGPHSGRYEQYF
TGTGCCAGCAGCGGGCCCCATAGCGGGAGGTACGAGCAGTACTTC
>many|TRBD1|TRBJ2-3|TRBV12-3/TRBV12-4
CASQGAGTDTQYF
TGTGCCAGCCAGGGGGCGGGCACAGATACGCAGTATTTT
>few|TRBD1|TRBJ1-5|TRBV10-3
CAIRGTGGGNQPQHF
TGTGCCATCAGAGGGACAGGGGGCGGCAATCAGCCCCAGCATTTT
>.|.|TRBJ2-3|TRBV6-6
CASSYRPGSTQYF
TGTGCCAGCAGTTACCGACCAGGAAGCACGCAGTATTTT
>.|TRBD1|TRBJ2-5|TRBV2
CASSVDRGLETQYF
TGTGCCAGCAGTGTCGACAGGGGGCTCGAGACCCAGTACTTC
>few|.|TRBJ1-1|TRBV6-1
CASAPEAFF
TGTGCCAGCGCCCCTGAAGCTTTCTTT
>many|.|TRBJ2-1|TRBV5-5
CASRSGPYNEQFF
TGTGCCAGCCGAAGCGGGCCCTACAATGAGCAGTTCTTC
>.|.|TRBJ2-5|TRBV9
CASSATGYAETQYF
TGTGCCAGCAGCGCAACAGGGTATGCAGAGACCCAGTACTTC
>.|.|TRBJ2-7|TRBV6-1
CASSTRDNTYEQYF
TGTGCCAGCAGCACCCGGGACAATACATACGAGCAGTACTTC
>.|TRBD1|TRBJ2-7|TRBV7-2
CASSLSRQGALYEQYF
TGTGCCAGCAGCTTATCGCGGCAGGGGGCGCTTTACGAGCAGTACTTC
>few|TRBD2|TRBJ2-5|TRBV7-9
CASSPPLAVQETQYF
TGTGCCAGCAGCCCACCGCTAGCGGTTCAAGAGACCCAGTACTTC
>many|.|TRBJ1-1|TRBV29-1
CSVDPGNTEAFF
TGCAGCGTTGATCCCGGGAACACTGAAGCTTTCTTT
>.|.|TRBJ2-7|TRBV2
CASSELGAGLYEQYF
TGTGCCAGCAGTGAATTGGGGGCAGGTCTTTACGAGCAGTACTTC
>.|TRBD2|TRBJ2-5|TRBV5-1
CASRASGGPQETQYF
TGCGCCAGCAGGGCTAGCGGGGGACCTCAAGAGACCCAGTACTTC
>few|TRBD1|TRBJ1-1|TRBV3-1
CASSQTGGNTEAFF
TGTGCCAGCAGCCAGACAGGGGGGAACACTGAAGCTTTCTTT
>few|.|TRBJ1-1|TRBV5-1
CASSLGFYAGRGTEAFF
TGCGCCAGCAGCTTAGGCTTTTATGCGGGTCGGGGGACTGAAGCTTTCTTT
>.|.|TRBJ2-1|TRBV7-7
CASSLGYPGSEQFF
TGTGCCAGCAGCTTAGGATATCCAGGGAGTGAGCAGTTCTTC
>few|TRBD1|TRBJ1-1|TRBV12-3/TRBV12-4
CASSLSQGRTEAFF
TGTGCCAGCAGTTTATCACAGGGGCGGACTGAAGCTTTCTTT
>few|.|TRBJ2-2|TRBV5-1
CASSFLEPPEELFF
TGCGCCAGCAGCTTCCTTGAACCGCCGGAGGAGCTGTTTTTT
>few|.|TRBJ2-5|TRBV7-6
CASSLEGLGGTQYF
TGTGCCAGCAGCTTAGAAGGACTGGGGGGGACCCAGTACTTC
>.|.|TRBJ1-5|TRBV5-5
CASSLWGGQPQHF
TGTGCCAGCAGCTTATGGGGAGGCCAGCCCCAGCATTTT
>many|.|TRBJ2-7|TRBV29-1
CSVSAGWSYEQYF
TGCAGCGTTTCTGCGGGATGGTCCTACGAGCAGTACTTC
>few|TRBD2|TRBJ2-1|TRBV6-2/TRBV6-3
CASSSSGSINEQFF
TGTGCCAGCAGTTCTAGCGGGAGCATCAATGAGCAGTTCTTC
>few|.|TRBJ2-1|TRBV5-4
CASSLVKGEHEQFF
TGTGCCAGCAGCTTGGTAAAGGGGGAGCATGAGCAGTTCTTC
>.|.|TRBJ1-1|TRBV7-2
CASSRRGWATEAFF
TGTGCCAGCAGCCGGCGCGGATGGGCCACTGAAGCTTTCTTT
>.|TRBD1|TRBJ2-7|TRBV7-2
CASSITTGSAYEQYF
TGTGCCAGCAGCATAACGACAGGGTCAGCCTACGAGCAGTACTTC
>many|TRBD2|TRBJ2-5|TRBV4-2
CASSPYHAAGGQETQYF
TGTGCCAGCAGCCCTTACCATGCAGCGGGAGGGCAAGAGACCCAGTACTTC
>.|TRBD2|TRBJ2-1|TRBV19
CASSIGGLAGEQFF
TGTGCCAGTAGTATAGGGGGACTAGCCGGTGAGCAGTTCTTC
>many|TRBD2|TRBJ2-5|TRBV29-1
CSVEDGLAGYQFGTQYF
TGCAGCGTTGAAGATGGACTAGCGGGATACCAATTTGGGACCCAGTACTTC
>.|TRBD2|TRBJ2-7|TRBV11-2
CASSLGGFASGAPYEQYF
TGTGCCAGCAGCTTAGGGGGGTTTGCTAGCGGGGCTCCCTACGAGCAGTACTTC
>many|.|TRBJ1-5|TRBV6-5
CASSYSGGASQPQHF
TGTGCCAGCAGTTACTCGGGCGGGGCTAGTCAGCCCCAGCATTTT
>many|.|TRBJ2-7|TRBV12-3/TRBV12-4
CASSFRRETYEQYF
TGTGCCAGCAGTTTCCGACGTGAGACCTACGAGCAGTACTTC
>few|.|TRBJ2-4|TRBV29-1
CSVGSTLAKNIQYF
TGCAGCGTCGGGAGTACACTAGCCAAAAACATTCAGTACTTC
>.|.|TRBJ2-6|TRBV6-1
CASSEQDSLTGANVLTF
TGTGCCAGCAGTGAACAGGACTCCCTAACCGGGGCCAACGTCCTGACTTTC
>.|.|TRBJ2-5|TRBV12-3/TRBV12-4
CASQAGFQETQYF
TGTGCCAGCCAGGCAGGCTTTCAAGAGACCCAGTACTTC
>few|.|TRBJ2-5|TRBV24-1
CATSESDRLQETQYF
TGTGCCACCAGTGAATCTGACAGGCTCCAAGAGACCCAGTACTTC